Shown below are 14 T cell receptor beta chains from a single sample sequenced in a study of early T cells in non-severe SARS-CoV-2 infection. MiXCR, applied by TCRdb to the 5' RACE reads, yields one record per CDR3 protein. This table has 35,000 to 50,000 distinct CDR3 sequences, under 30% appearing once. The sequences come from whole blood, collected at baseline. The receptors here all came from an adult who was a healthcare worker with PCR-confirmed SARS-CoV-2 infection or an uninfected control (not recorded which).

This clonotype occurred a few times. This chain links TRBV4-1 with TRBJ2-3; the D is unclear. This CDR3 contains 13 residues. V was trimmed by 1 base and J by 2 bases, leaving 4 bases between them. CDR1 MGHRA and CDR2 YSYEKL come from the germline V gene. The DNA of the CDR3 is TGCGCCAGCAGCCAAGGCCCCACAGATACGCAGTATTTT. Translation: CASSQGPTDTQYF.

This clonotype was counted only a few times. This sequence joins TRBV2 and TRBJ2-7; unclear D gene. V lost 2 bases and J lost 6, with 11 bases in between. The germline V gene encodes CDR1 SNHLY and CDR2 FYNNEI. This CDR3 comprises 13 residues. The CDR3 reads CASSERWVGEQYF. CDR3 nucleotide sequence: TGTGCCAGCAGTGAAAGATGGGTTGGCGAGCAGTACTTC.

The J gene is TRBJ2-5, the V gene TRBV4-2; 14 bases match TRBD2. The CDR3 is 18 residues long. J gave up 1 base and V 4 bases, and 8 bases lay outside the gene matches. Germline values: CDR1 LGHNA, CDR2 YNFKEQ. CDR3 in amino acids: CASSPRLAGGQGQETQYF. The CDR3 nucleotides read TGTGCCAGCAGCCCCCGACTAGCGGGGGGGCAAGGCCAAGAGACCCAGTACTTC.

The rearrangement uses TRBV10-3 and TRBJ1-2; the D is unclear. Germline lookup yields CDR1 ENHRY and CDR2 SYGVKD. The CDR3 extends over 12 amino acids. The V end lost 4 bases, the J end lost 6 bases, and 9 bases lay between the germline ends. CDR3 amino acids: CAISAEGNGYTF. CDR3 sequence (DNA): TGTGCCATCAGTGCCGAGGGAAATGGCTACACCTTC.

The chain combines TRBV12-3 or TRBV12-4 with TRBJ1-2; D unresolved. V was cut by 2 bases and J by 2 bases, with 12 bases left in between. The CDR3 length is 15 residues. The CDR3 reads CASSLYTKGNYGYTF. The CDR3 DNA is TGTGCCAGCAGTTTATACACCAAAGGGAACTATGGCTACACCTTC.

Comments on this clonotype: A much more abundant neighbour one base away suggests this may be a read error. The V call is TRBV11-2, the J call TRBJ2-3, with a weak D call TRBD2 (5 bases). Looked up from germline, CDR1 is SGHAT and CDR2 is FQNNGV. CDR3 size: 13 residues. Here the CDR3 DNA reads TGTGGCAGCAGCTTACGGGGATCAGATACGCAGTATTTT. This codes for CGSSLRGSDTQYF.

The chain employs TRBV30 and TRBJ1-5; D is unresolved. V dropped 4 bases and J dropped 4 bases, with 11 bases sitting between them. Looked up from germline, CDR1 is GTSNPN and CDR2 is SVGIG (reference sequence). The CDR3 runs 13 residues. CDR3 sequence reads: CAWTLGWNQPQHF. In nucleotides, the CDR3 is TGTGCCTGGACCTTGGGCTGGAATCAGCCCCAGCATTTT.

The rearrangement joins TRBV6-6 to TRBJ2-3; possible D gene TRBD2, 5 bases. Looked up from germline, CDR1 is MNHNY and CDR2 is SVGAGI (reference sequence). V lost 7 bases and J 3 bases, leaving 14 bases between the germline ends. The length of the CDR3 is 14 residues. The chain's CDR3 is CASTYTRSTDTQYF. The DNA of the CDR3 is TGTGCCAGCACCTACACTAGATCAACAGATACGCAGTATTTT.

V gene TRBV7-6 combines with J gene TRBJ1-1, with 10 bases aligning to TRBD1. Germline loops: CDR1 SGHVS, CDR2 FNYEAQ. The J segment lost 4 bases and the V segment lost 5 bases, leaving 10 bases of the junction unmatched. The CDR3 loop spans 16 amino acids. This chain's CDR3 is CASSPGTGVFGTEAFF. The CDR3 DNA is TGTGCCAGCAGCCCCGGGACAGGGGTGTTTGGCACTGAAGCTTTCTTT.

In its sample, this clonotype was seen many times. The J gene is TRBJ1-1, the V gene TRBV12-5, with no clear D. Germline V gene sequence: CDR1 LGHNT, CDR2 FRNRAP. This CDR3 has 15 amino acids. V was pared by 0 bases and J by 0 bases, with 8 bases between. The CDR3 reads CASGLVNYMNTEAFF. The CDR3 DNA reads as TGTGCTAGTGGTTTGGTAAACTACATGAACACTGAAGCTTTCTTT.

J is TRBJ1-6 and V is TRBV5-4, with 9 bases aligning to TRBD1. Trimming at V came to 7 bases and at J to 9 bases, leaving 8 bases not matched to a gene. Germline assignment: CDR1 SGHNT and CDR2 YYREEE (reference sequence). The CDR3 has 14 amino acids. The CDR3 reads CASGIQGAGSPLHF. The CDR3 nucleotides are TGTGCCAGCGGCATACAGGGGGCAGGTTCACCCCTCCACTTT. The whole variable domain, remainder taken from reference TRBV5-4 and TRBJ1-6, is ETGVTQSPTHLIKTRGQQVTLRCSSQSGHNTVSWYQQALGQGPQFIFQYYREEENGRGNFPPRFSGLQFPNYSSELNVNALELDDSALYLCASGIQGAGSPLHFGNGTRLTVT.

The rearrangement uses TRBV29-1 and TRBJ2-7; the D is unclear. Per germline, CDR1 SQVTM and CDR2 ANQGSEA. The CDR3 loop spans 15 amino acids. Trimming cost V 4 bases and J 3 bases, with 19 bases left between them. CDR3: CSVAPGVTLNYEQYF. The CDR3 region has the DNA TGCAGCGTTGCCCCTGGGGTCACACTCAACTACGAGCAGTACTTC.

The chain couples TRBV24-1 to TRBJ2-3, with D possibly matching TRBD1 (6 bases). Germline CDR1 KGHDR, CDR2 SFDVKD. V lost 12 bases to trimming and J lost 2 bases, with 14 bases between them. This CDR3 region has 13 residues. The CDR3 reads CAVGTRNTDTQYF. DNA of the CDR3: TGTGCCGTCGGGACACGAAACACAGATACGCAGTATTTT.

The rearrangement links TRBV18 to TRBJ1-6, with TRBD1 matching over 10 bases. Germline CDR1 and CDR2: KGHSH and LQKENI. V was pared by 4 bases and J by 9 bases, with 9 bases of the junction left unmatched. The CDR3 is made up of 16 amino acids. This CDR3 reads CASSLTGTGESSPLHF. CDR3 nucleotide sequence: TGTGCCAGCTCACTCACAGGGACAGGGGAGTCTTCACCCCTCCACTTT.